This entry lists 18 T cell receptor beta chains sequenced from one sample in a study of post-analysis software for immune sequencing data. Overall study findings and caveats: In patients, about 5 TRBV segments were more frequent than in controls, with TRBV5-6, TRBV5-1 and TRBV20-1 among them.

Carried by the TCR beta cDNA libraries were unique molecular identifiers. TCRdb ran MiXCR on the PCR reads and lists one entry per CDR3 protein. The data contain about 540,000 distinct CDR3 sequences, around a third of them seen just once; the ten biggest clones take up 4.5% to 7.5%. For these TCRs, the target antigens are not known. The sequenced material came from blood. These receptors came from a girl under 18 with multiple sclerosis.

CDR3 sequence reads: CASSLASGGLSYNEQFF. The DNA of the CDR3 is TGCGCCAGCAGCTTGGCTAGCGGGGGCCTATCCTACAATGAGCAGTTCTTC. V gene TRBV5-1 combines with J gene TRBJ2-1, with 10 bases that match TRBD2. Per the germline V gene, CDR1 is SGHRS and CDR2 is YFSETQ. The CDR3 extends over 17 amino acids. With 0 bases clipped from V and 1 base from J, the junction kept 4 bases outside the gene matches.

The chain carries TRBV20-1 and TRBJ2-1; perhaps D is TRBD1 or TRBD2 (6 bases each). Germline CDR1 DFQATT, CDR2 SNEGSKA (reference sequence). This CDR3 is 14 amino acids long. V shed 3 bases and J shed 9 bases, with 18 bases lying between them. CDR3 sequence: CSARDRGDESEQFF. CDR3 coding DNA: TGCAGTGCTAGGGATAGGGGGGATGAATCTGAGCAGTTCTTC.

The chain recombines TRBV5-4 with TRBJ2-2, with D unclear. Germline CDR1 and CDR2: SGHNT and YYREEE (reference sequence). Trimming left V 4 bases short and J 5 bases short, with 15 bases between. This CDR3 is 15 amino acids long. CDR3 amino acids: CASSPWAVSTGELFF. The CDR3 nucleotides are TGTGCCAGCAGCCCCTGGGCAGTTTCAACCGGGGAGCTGTTTTTT.

This clonotype has just a few counts. The chain carries TRBV20-1 and TRBJ2-1, with a weak D call TRBD2 (6 bases). Trimming cost V 2 bases and J 14 bases, with 13 bases left between them. Germline CDR1 is DFQATT and CDR2 is SNEGSKA (reference sequence). This CDR3 comprises 11 residues. CDR3 amino acids: CSARPTSMEFF. CDR3 nucleotide sequence: TGCAGTGCTAGACCAACTAGCATGGAGTTCTTC.

For the CDR3, the DNA is TGTGCCAGCAGTGAATCACCGGCGGGCAATTCACCCCTCCACTTT. This translates into CASSESPAGNSPLHF. This chain joins TRBV25-1 and TRBJ1-6; D gene ambiguous. Germline V gene lookup returns CDR1 MGHDK and CDR2 SYGVNS. V was shortened by 1 base and J by 7 bases, with 11 bases between the two germline ends. This CDR3 has 15 residues.

This clonotype occurred a few times. V usage is TRBV7-3 and J usage is TRBJ1-1; perhaps TRBD1 as D (5 bases). V lost 5 bases to trimming and J lost 3 bases, with 16 bases between them. This CDR3 has 15 amino acids. Germline V gene sequence: CDR1 SGHTA, CDR2 FQGTGA. The CDR3 bases are TGTGCCAGCAGCCCCGTTTCGGTGGGGGACACTGAAGCTTTCTTT. This gives the protein CASSPVSVGDTEAFF.

The rearrangement joins TRBV20-1 to TRBJ1-1, with 9 nucleotides matching TRBD1. CDR1 is DFQATT, CDR2 SNEGSKA, per germline (reference sequence). The ends lost 4 bases at V and 7 bases at J; junction bases unmatched: 4. CDR3 length equals 12 residues. The CDR3 bases are TGCAGTGCTAAAGGGACAGGGCGTGAAGCTTTCTTT. This encodes CSAKGTGREAFF.

This clonotype was counted ten times or more. CDR3 sequence (DNA): TGTGCCAGCAGTTACTGGCAGGGGGATGACGGCTACACCTTC. Its translation is CASSYWQGDDGYTF. This chain uses TRBV6-5 with TRBJ1-2, with TRBD1 identical over 7 bases. CDR1 and CDR2 (germline): MNHEY, SVGAGI. V was pared by 1 base and J by 8 bases, with 7 bases of the junction left unmatched. The CDR3 has 14 residues.

Details on this clonotype: At one end the junction does not follow the germline gene, possibly because of a read error. V usage is TRBV28 and J usage is TRBJ1-1; 8 positions match TRBD1. Germline CDR1 is MDHEN and CDR2 is SYDVKM. This CDR3 comprises 15 residues. CDR3 nucleotide sequence: TGTACCAGCAGCTTCTACAGGGGGAAGGTCACTGAAGCTTTCTTT. This sequence encodes CTSSFYRGKVTEAFF.

The chain uses TRBV4-1 and TRBJ2-4, with TRBD1 matching 7 bases. This CDR3 region has 15 residues. Germline V CDR1 and CDR2: MGHRA, YSYEKL. J lost 1 base, V lost 5 bases, and 5 bases had no gene match. CDR3 loop: CASSALQGAKNIQYF. Written as DNA, the CDR3 is TGCGCCAGCAGCGCGCTACAGGGGGCCAAAAACATTCAGTACTTC.

This clonotype came up many times. V is TRBV6-5 and J is TRBJ1-2, with D perhaps matching TRBD1 (5 bases). Germline V CDR1 and CDR2: MNHEY, SVGAGI. The CDR3 totals 15 residues. V lost 8 bases and J lost 3, with 19 bases in between. The CDR3 DNA sequence: TGTGCCAGCTACCCGGGAGGGGCTCAGTACTATGGCTACACCTTC. This encodes CASYPGGAQYYGYTF.

This rearrangement joins TRBV15 to TRBJ1-6; TRBD1 matches 7 bases. V trimming: 3 bases; J trimming: 7 bases; junction bases outside the gene matches: 12. This CDR3 is built from 17 residues. Germline CDR1 LNHNV, CDR2 YYDKDF (reference sequence). The CDR3 is CATSSYPGRGSNSPLHF. In nucleotides, the CDR3 is TGTGCCACCAGCAGTTACCCGGGCAGGGGGAGCAATTCACCCCTCCACTTT.

The chain carries TRBV10-3 and TRBJ2-1; weak D call: TRBD2 (7 bases). Germline V CDR1 and CDR2: ENHRY, SYGVKD. The CDR3 has 14 residues. V was shortened by 4 bases and J by 7 bases, with 14 bases between the two germline ends. The CDR3: CAISGGLAENEQFF. CDR3 coding DNA: TGTGCCATCAGTGGGGGGCTAGCGGAGAATGAGCAGTTCTTC.

The genes are TRBV12-3 or TRBV12-4 and TRBJ2-7, with 9 positions matching TRBD1. The CDR3 contains 14 residues. Trimming at V came to 6 bases and at J to 2 bases, leaving 5 bases not matched to a gene. CDR3 region: CASRYDRGTYEQYF. CDR3 sequence (DNA): TGTGCCAGCAGATACGACAGGGGGACCTACGAGCAGTACTTC.

This clonotype has only a few counts. The rearrangement joins TRBV12-3 or TRBV12-4 to TRBJ2-3; D might be TRBD2 (5 bases). The CDR3 is 15 residues long. The ends were cut back, 2 bases at V and 5 bases at J, with 14 bases in the middle. As DNA, the CDR3 is TGTGCCAGCAGTTTAATCGGTCCCGCGGGAGATACGCAGTATTTT. Protein: CASSLIGPAGDTQYF.

The J gene is TRBJ2-1, the V gene TRBV25-1, with 14 nucleotides matching TRBD2. The germline V gene encodes CDR1 MGHDK and CDR2 SYGVNS. The V segment lost 4 bases and the J segment 4 bases; nucleotides outside the gene matches: 3. The CDR3 covers 16 residues. The CDR3 is CASSVGLAGDYNEQFF. CDR3 nucleotides: TGTGCCAGCAGTGTGGGACTAGCGGGGGATTACAATGAGCAGTTCTTC.

The chain uses TRBV25-1 and TRBJ2-5, with D unclear. With 5 bases removed from V and 0 bases from J, the gap between germline ends came to 13 bases. Germline-derived CDR1 and CDR2 are MGHDK and SYGVNS. The CDR3 is 15 amino acids. CDR3 in amino acids: CASSPRLRNQETQYF. CDR3 coding DNA: TGTGCCAGCAGTCCCCGGTTAAGGAACCAAGAGACCCAGTACTTC.

The chain combines TRBV10-3 with TRBJ1-1; the match to TRBD1 covers 8 bases. The CDR3 is 13 amino acids. In germline, CDR1 is ENHRY, CDR2 SYGVKD. After removal of 4 bases from V and 5 bases from J, the junction contained 3 bases not matched to a gene. The CDR3 bases are TGTGCCATCAGTGCACAGGGGGAAACTGAAGCTTTCTTT. Encoded protein: CAISAQGETEAFF.